Listed here are 28 T cell receptor beta chains from one sample, sequenced in a study of blood T cell repertoires in COVID-19. TCRdb keeps only in-frame clones here, not all; method: immunoSEQ multiplex PCR. There are around 250,000 clones in the sample; 82% occur only once, and roughly 3% lies in the top ten. Sequenced input: peripheral blood. Receptors were obtained from a woman between 18 and 29 years old with acute or convalescent COVID-19.

This clone appeared a single time. V gene TRBV6-5 combines with J gene TRBJ2-5, with 8 bases lining up with TRBD1. Germline lookup yields CDR1 MNHEY and CDR2 SVGAGI. The CDR3 is made up of 14 amino acids. The V segment lost 4 bases and the J segment 5 bases; nucleotides outside the gene matches: 6. The CDR3 DNA reads as TGTGCCAGCAGTTCCTCAGGGGGCGCGGAGACCCAGTACTTC. It translates to CASSSSGGAETQYF.

This chain links TRBV7-2 with TRBJ2-2; D is ambiguous. The V end was cut by 1 base, the J end by 7 bases, with 10 bases between. The CDR3 covers 14 residues. Germline V gene data show CDR1 as SGHTA and CDR2 as FQGNSA. CDR3 sequence reads: CASSLVSAGGELFF. The DNA for the CDR3 is TGTGCCAGCAGCTTAGTATCCGCCGGCGGGGAGCTGTTTTTT.

This clone has just one count. The J gene is TRBJ2-7, the V gene TRBV20-1, with TRBD2 matching 7 bases. The V gene end was trimmed by 3 bases and the J gene end by 4 bases; junction bases not matched to a gene: 6. The CDR3 contains 13 residues. From germline, CDR1 is DFQATT and CDR2 SNEGSKA (reference sequence). The CDR3, as DNA: TGCAGTGCTAGTGGGCGGGAGAAGTACGAGCAGTACTTC. It is translated as CSASGREKYEQYF.

In DNA, the CDR3 is TGTGCCAGCAGTTTTGGCCGGGACAGGGCGAACACTGAAGCTTTCTTT. Amino acids: CASSFGRDRANTEAFF. The chain links TRBV6-5 to TRBJ1-1; 9 nucleotides line up with TRBD1. With V trimmed by 4 bases and J by 1 base, 7 bases remained unmatched. Germline CDR1 reads MNHEY; CDR2 reads SVGAGI. This CDR3 contains 16 residues.

This clone occurred many times. The chain combines TRBV7-3 with TRBJ2-2; 11 bases are a match to TRBD2. The germline gives CDR1 SGHTA, CDR2 FQGTGA. J gave up 3 bases and V 0 bases, and 6 bases lay outside the gene matches. This CDR3 region has 18 residues. Written as DNA, the CDR3 is TGTGCCAGCAGCTTAACGTCGGGACTAGCGGCCTACACCGGGGAGCTGTTTTTT. The encoded protein is CASSLTSGLAAYTGELFF.

The chain is built from TRBV4-3 and TRBJ2-2; the match to TRBD2 covers 7 bases. The CDR3 loop spans 14 amino acids. Germline assignment: CDR1 LGHNA and CDR2 YSLEER. With V trimmed by 1 base and J by 8 bases, 4 bases remained unmatched. The CDR3 spells CASSQGEGRGELFF. In nucleotides, the CDR3 is TGCGCCAGCAGCCAAGGGGAGGGTCGGGGGGAGCTGTTTTTT.

This clone was observed a handful of times. This sequence joins TRBV7-2 and TRBJ2-7; TRBD2 aligns across 7 bases. From germline, CDR1 is SGHTA and CDR2 FQGNSA. This CDR3 spans 16 amino acids. Trimming took 0 bases from V and 6 from J; bases not matched to a gene: 11. CDR3 bases: TGTGCCAGCAGCTTAGCGCCCGGGGGTAGCGGGCTCGAGCAGTACTTC. Translated, it gives CASSLAPGGSGLEQYF.

The chain uses TRBV6-6 and TRBJ1-5, with D possibly matching TRBD1 (5 bases). Germline V CDR1 and CDR2: MNHNY, SVGAGI (reference sequence). This CDR3 is built from 14 residues. Trimming stripped 4 bases from V and 3 bases from J, with 10 bases between. This CDR3 reads CASSLQVTNQPQHF. The DNA of the CDR3 is TGTGCCAGCAGTTTACAGGTAACCAATCAGCCCCAGCATTTT.

The CDR3, as DNA: TGCGCCAGCAGCCAAGATCAGGGGGCGCCTGAAAAACTGTTTTTT. Protein product: CASSQDQGAPEKLFF. The chain joins TRBV4-3 to TRBJ1-4, with TRBD1 matching over 8 bases. The trim removed 0 bases at V and 7 bases at J, leaving 4 bases unmatched. This CDR3 is 15 amino acids long. Germline-derived CDR1 and CDR2 are LGHNA and YSLEER.

This clone was counted between two and nine times. The chain combines TRBV30 with TRBJ1-2, with D possibly TRBD1 on 6 matching bases. This CDR3 is 14 amino acids long. Trimming cost V 2 bases and J 0 bases, with 10 bases left between them. CDR1 is GTSNPN, CDR2 SVGIG, per germline (reference sequence). The CDR3 nucleotides are TGTGCCTGGAGTAGGTGGACAGCTAACTATGGCTACACCTTC. This translates into CAWSRWTANYGYTF.

This chain connects TRBV27 to TRBJ1-4, with D perhaps TRBD1 (5 bases). Germline V gene lookup returns CDR1 MNHEY and CDR2 SMNVEV (reference sequence). The CDR3 consists of 13 residues. Trimming took off 4 bases at V and 10 bases at J, with 13 bases between the two ends. CDR3 protein: CASSWQGEAKLFF. CDR3 bases: TGTGCCAGCAGTTGGCAGGGTGAAGCAAAACTGTTTTTT.

The chain carries TRBV9 and TRBJ1-1, with D possibly matching TRBD1 (6 bases). Germline CDR1 is SGDLS and CDR2 is YYNGEE. The CDR3 spans 13 residues. Trimming removed 0 bases at V and 7 bases at J, with 10 bases between. This CDR3 reads CASSVEGVGEAFF. The DNA of the CDR3 is TGTGCCAGCAGCGTAGAGGGGGTTGGTGAAGCTTTCTTT.

The V and J genes are TRBV7-3 and TRBJ2-2; 13 bases map to TRBD2. This CDR3 spans 17 amino acids. J gave up 4 bases and V 0 bases, and 2 bases lay outside the gene matches. The germline CDR1 and CDR2 sequences are SGHTA and FQGTGA. The CDR3 region has the DNA TGTGCCAGCAGCTTAACCCGGACTAGCGGGGGCACCGGGGAGCTGTTTTTT. This translates into CASSLTRTSGGTGELFF.

The chain combines TRBV2 with TRBJ2-7; TRBD2 matches at 7 bases. This CDR3 has 16 amino acids. J was trimmed by 2 bases and V by 4 bases; bases with no gene match: 11. Per the germline V gene, CDR1 is SNHLY and CDR2 is FYNNEI. DNA for the CDR3: TGTGCCAGCAGTGGGGCCTTGGCGGGAGACACCTACGAGCAGTACTTC. As protein: CASSGALAGDTYEQYF.

The gene calls are TRBV6-4 and TRBJ2-5, with TRBD2 matching 14 bases. The CDR3 has 16 amino acids. Germline CDR1 and CDR2: MRHNA and SNTAGT. Trimming took 6 bases from V and 4 from J; bases not matched to a gene: 7. CDR3 bases: TGTGCCAGCAGGGCAGGACTAGCGGGAGGTTCAGAGACCCAGTACTTC. The encoded protein is CASRAGLAGGSETQYF.

The chain employs TRBV27 and TRBJ2-3; D may be TRBD2 (7 bases). The V gene lost 7 bases and the J gene lost 4 bases, with 12 bases spanning the gap. Germline CDR1 and CDR2: MNHEY and SMNVEV (reference sequence). The CDR3 totals 13 residues. The CDR3 sequence: CASKGGRADTQYF. The CDR3 DNA sequence: TGTGCCAGCAAGGGGGGGCGCGCAGATACGCAGTATTTT.

This clone was seen only once. This chain uses TRBV7-2 with TRBJ1-5; a possible D gene is TRBD1 (6 bases). CDR3 length equals 16 residues. The germline gives CDR1 SGHTA, CDR2 FQGNSA. Trimming left V 1 base short and J 1 base short, with 11 bases between. CDR3 loop: CASSLGRQGSNQPQHF. In nucleotides, the CDR3 is TGTGCCAGCAGCTTAGGGCGTCAGGGGAGCAATCAGCCCCAGCATTTT.

The V gene is TRBV6-6, the J gene TRBJ1-1; 11 bases are a match to TRBD1. The V gene end was trimmed by 7 bases and the J gene end by 6 bases; junction bases not matched to a gene: 7. The CDR3 loop spans 14 amino acids. CDR1 and CDR2 (germline): MNHNY, SVGAGI (reference sequence). CDR3 coding DNA: TGTGCCAGCACCTTCGGACAGGGGGCGTCTGAAGCTTTCTTT. This encodes CASTFGQGASEAFF.

This clone was observed once. This chain uses TRBV7-9 with TRBJ1-1; maybe TRBD1 (6 bases). The length of the CDR3 is 13 residues. The V gene's germline CDR1 is SEHNR and CDR2 FQNEAQ (reference sequence). V was clipped by 5 bases and J by 5 bases, with 12 bases between them. This chain's CDR3 is CASSPETGTEAFF. The CDR3 DNA reads TGTGCCAGCAGCCCAGAGACAGGAACTGAAGCTTTCTTT.

This clone was picked up many times. The V call is TRBV6-5, the J call TRBJ2-5; 8 bases map to TRBD1. With 4 bases clipped from V and 4 bases from J, the junction kept 8 bases outside the gene matches. The CDR3 runs to 15 residues. Germline V gene data show CDR1 as MNHEY and CDR2 as SVGAGI. CDR3 protein: CASSWRGQGGETQYF. DNA for the CDR3: TGTGCCAGCAGTTGGAGAGGACAGGGTGGAGAGACCCAGTACTTC.

This clone was detected only a few times. The V gene is TRBV27, the J gene TRBJ1-2, with a possible D match to TRBD1 (6 bases). The CDR3 extends over 15 amino acids. Trimming pared 7 bases from V and 1 base from J, leaving 16 bases between. CDR1 MNHEY and CDR2 SMNVEV come from the germline V gene (reference sequence). CDR3 region: CASMGGPDFNYGYTF. CDR3 sequence (DNA): TGTGCCAGCATGGGGGGGCCCGACTTTAACTATGGCTACACCTTC.

DNA for the CDR3: TGTGCCAGCAGCGTCAGCGACAGGGCGGCGGAGACCCAGTACTTC. Residues: CASSVSDRAAETQYF. The chain combines TRBV9 with TRBJ2-5, with 7 nucleotides matching TRBD1. CDR1 and CDR2 (germline): SGDLS, YYNGEE. This CDR3 is built from 15 residues. Unmatched junction bases numbered 9, after V lost 2 bases and J lost 5 bases.

This chain links TRBV6-2 or TRBV6-3 with TRBJ1-5, with TRBD1 as a possible D gene (5 bases). Trimming stripped 5 bases from V and 10 bases from J, with 21 bases between. In germline, CDR1 is MNHEY, CDR2 SVGEGT. CDR3 length: 15 residues. The CDR3: CASSLTPGRNRPQHF. The CDR3 coding sequence is TGTGCCAGCAGTCTCACCCCAGGGAGGAATCGACCCCAGCATTTT.

This clone was observed a single time. This sequence joins TRBV28 and TRBJ1-2; D unclear. Trimming left V 5 bases short and J 6 bases short, with 10 bases between. Per the germline V gene, CDR1 is MDHEN and CDR2 is SYDVKM. The CDR3 runs 12 residues. The CDR3 DNA reads TGTGCCAGCAGTCCCCGGGTACATGGCTACACCTTC. It encodes CASSPRVHGYTF.

The chain links TRBV2 to TRBJ1-5; 9 bases match TRBD1. CDR1 is SNHLY, CDR2 FYNNEI, per germline. The J segment lost 3 bases and the V segment lost 3 bases, leaving 3 bases of the junction unmatched. The CDR3 extends over 15 amino acids. In DNA, the CDR3 is TGTGCCAGCAGTGAGGGACAGGGCCTCAATCAGCCCCAGCATTTT. This codes for CASSEGQGLNQPQHF.

The chain is built from TRBV14 and TRBJ2-7; TRBD2 matches 7 bases. The V and J ends lost 4 bases and 6 bases, in that order; junction bases with no gene match: 3. This CDR3 has 12 amino acids. Germline V gene lookup returns CDR1 SGHDN and CDR2 FVKESK. The CDR3 DNA follows: TGTGCCAGCAGCCTTGGGACTATCGAGCAGTACTTC. Protein product: CASSLGTIEQYF.

The genes are TRBV11-2 and TRBJ2-7; 11 nucleotides align to TRBD2. The V segment lost 1 base and the J segment 2 bases; nucleotides outside the gene matches: 10. This CDR3 is 18 amino acids long. In germline, CDR1 is SGHAT, CDR2 FQNNGV. DNA for the CDR3: TGTGCCAGCAGCTTAGTTCCACTAGCGGGAGCCATCACCTACGAGCAGTACTTC. This translates into CASSLVPLAGAITYEQYF.

The V and J genes are TRBV6-5 and TRBJ2-5; the match to TRBD2 covers 8 bases. Germline loops: CDR1 MNHEY, CDR2 SVGAGI. Trimming cost V 2 bases and J 4 bases; bases outside gene matches: 6. This CDR3 region has 15 residues. DNA for the CDR3: TGTGCCAGCAGTTACACGAGCGGGGGCGGAGAGACCCAGTACTTC. This gives the protein CASSYTSGGGETQYF.